This T cell receptor (beta chain) appears in the sequencing data of a study of identical twins. This clonotype was observed a few times. In TCRdb, the 5' RACE reads were re-called with MiXCR into one record per CDR3 protein. The data hold roughly 720,000 distinct CDR3 sequences, with about 20% observed a single time. Germline V CDR1 and CDR2: DFQATT, SNEGSKA (reference sequence). This CDR3 comprises 12 residues. Trimming stripped 2 bases from V and 6 bases from J, with 8 bases between. Separately, the same data were catalogued under a study of T cells expressing NK-cell markers. That paper states: Out of eight donors sequenced, seven tested HCMV-seropositive and the remaining one seronegative.

The V gene is TRBV20-1, the J gene TRBJ2-1; unclear D gene. This TCR derives from a woman aged 18-29 years in good health. The sequenced sample was PBMCs. Written as DNA, the CDR3 is TGCAGTGCTAGATTCACCACCAATGAGCAGTTCTTC. Translating it yields CSARFTTNEQFF.